Following are 27 T cell receptor beta chains from one sample sequenced in a study of T cell repertoires in cytomegalovirus infection. MiXCR, applied by TCRdb to the reads, yields one record per CDR3 protein. The repertoire holds 250,000 to 300,000 distinct CDR3 sequences, with about 17% as singletons. The sequenced material came from CD8+ T cells from PBMCs. The receptor set was obtained from a human donor in good health (CMV status not recorded). Some clones in this sample may be carry-over from other donors' samples.

This clonotype was counted ten times or more. The rearrangement uses TRBV28 and TRBJ1-6, with 8 bases fitting TRBD1. This CDR3 is 14 amino acids long. V lost 5 bases and J lost 11; bases outside the gene matches: 8. CDR1 MDHEN and CDR2 SYDVKM come from the germline V gene. CDR3 amino acids: CASSPWDRSTPLHF. Here the CDR3 DNA reads TGTGCCAGCAGTCCATGGGACAGGAGCACACCCCTCCACTTT.

This clonotype was counted a few times. V gene TRBV27 combines with J gene TRBJ2-3; 14 bases match TRBD2. The trim removed 8 bases at V and 6 bases at J, leaving 10 bases unmatched. Per the germline V gene, CDR1 is MNHEY and CDR2 is SMNVEV (reference sequence). The CDR3 totals 16 residues. The CDR3 loop is CASQRLAGGYSDTQYF. The CDR3 DNA is TGTGCCAGCCAAAGACTAGCGGGGGGGTATTCGGATACGCAGTATTTT.

This clonotype has just a few counts. This chain connects TRBV10-3 to TRBJ1-4; a weak D match, TRBD1 (6 bases). V was trimmed by 8 bases and J by 7 bases, leaving 14 bases between them. This CDR3 region has 13 residues. Germline CDR1 ENHRY, CDR2 SYGVKD. CDR3 amino acids: CAIGGGQGEKLFF. As DNA, the CDR3 is TGTGCCATCGGGGGCGGGCAGGGTGAAAAACTGTTTTTT.

The table lists this clonotype with many counts. J is TRBJ1-1 and V is TRBV7-9; D not resolved. The CDR3 spans 12 residues. V shed 8 bases and J shed 4 bases, with 11 bases lying between them. From germline, CDR1 is SEHNR and CDR2 FQNEAQ (reference sequence). CDR3 sequence reads: CASGVSGTEAFF. The CDR3 region has the DNA TGTGCCAGCGGAGTAAGCGGCACTGAAGCTTTCTTT.

The chain employs TRBV7-9 and TRBJ1-2, with 7 bases that match TRBD1. Losses at the gene ends were 5 bases for V and 2 bases for J; bases not matched to a gene: 8. This CDR3 comprises 15 residues. Germline V gene lookup returns CDR1 SEHNR and CDR2 FQNEAQ (reference sequence). The DNA of the CDR3 is TGTGCCAGCAGCCCGGACAGGAAGGAAAACTATGGCTACACCTTC. Its protein product is CASSPDRKENYGYTF.

This clonotype was detected ten times or more. The chain carries TRBV7-2 and TRBJ1-3, with TRBD1 matching over 7 bases. CDR1 and CDR2 from the germline V gene are SGHTA and FQGNSA. The CDR3 totals 14 residues. Trimming at V came to 6 bases and at J to 4 bases, leaving 6 bases not matched to a gene. This chain's CDR3 is CASRPTGVGNTIYF. CDR3 nucleotides: TGTGCCAGCAGGCCTACAGGGGTCGGAAACACCATATATTTT.

The chain recombines TRBV29-1 with TRBJ2-7, with 9 positions matching TRBD1. Germline values: CDR1 SQVTM, CDR2 ANQGSEA. This CDR3 is built from 16 residues. V was clipped by 0 bases and J by 2 bases; unmatched bases: 8. The chain's CDR3 is CSVEDAGTGKTYEQYF. The CDR3 DNA follows: TGCAGCGTTGAAGATGCGGGGACAGGGAAGACCTACGAGCAGTACTTC.

This clonotype was picked up many times. The rearrangement joins TRBV7-3 to TRBJ1-1, with unresolved D. The CDR3 is made up of 14 amino acids. The V gene lost 3 bases and the J gene lost 7 bases, with 15 bases spanning the gap. CDR1 is SGHTA and CDR2 is FQGTGA in the germline V gene. The CDR3 DNA is TGTGCCAGCAGCTTGAAAAGCCGGTCGGGTGAAGCTTTCTTT. The encoded protein is CASSLKSRSGEAFF.

This clonotype came up many times. The rearrangement joins TRBV27 to TRBJ2-2; possible D gene TRBD2, 5 bases. From germline, CDR1 is MNHEY and CDR2 SMNVEV (reference sequence). V was pared by 3 bases and J by 0 bases, with 11 bases between. The CDR3 is 16 amino acids. The CDR3 protein is CASSLAGIANTGELFF. The CDR3 DNA reads as TGTGCCAGCAGTTTGGCGGGTATCGCGAACACCGGGGAGCTGTTTTTT.

About this clonotype: This may stem from a read error, because a much larger clone lies one nucleotide away. This chain joins TRBV28 and TRBJ2-3, with 7 bases identical to TRBD2. Per germline, CDR1 MDHEN and CDR2 SYDVKM. CDR3 size: 16 residues. For the CDR3, the DNA is TGTGCCAGCAGTAAGTCGAGCGGGGAGAGCACAGATACGCGGTATTTT. Its translation is CASSKSSGESTDTRYF. Filled out from reference TRBV28 and TRBJ2-3, the complete variable domain reads DVKVTQSSRYLVKRTGEKVFLECVQDMDHENMFWYRQDPGLGLRLIYFSYDVKMKEKGDIPEGYSVSREKKERFSLILESASTNQTSMYLCASSKSSGESTDTRYFGPGTRLTVL.

This clonotype was seen more than once but under ten times. The chain carries TRBV7-9 and TRBJ1-5; weak D call: TRBD1 (5 bases). This CDR3 spans 16 amino acids. V lost 5 bases and J 0 bases, leaving 14 bases between the germline ends. The germline V gene encodes CDR1 SEHNR and CDR2 FQNEAQ (reference sequence). The CDR3 region is CASSTTGDHSNQPQHF. CDR3 nucleotides: TGTGCCAGCAGCACTACAGGAGACCATAGCAATCAGCCCCAGCATTTT. The variable domain in full, with the rest retrieved from reference TRBV7-9 and TRBJ1-5, is DTGVSQNPRHKITKRGQNVTFRCDPISEHNRLYWYRQTLGQGPEFLTYFQNEAQLEKSRLLSDRFSAERPKGSFSTLEIQRTEQGDSAMYLCASSTTGDHSNQPQHFGDGTRLSIL.

The sample holds a few counts of this clonotype. The chain has TRBV12-3 or TRBV12-4 and TRBJ2-7; 7 nucleotides line up with TRBD2. CDR3 size: 14 residues. The trim removed 6 bases at V and 5 bases at J, leaving 10 bases unmatched. Here the CDR3 reads CASRRSGIRDEQYF. The DNA for the CDR3 is TGTGCCAGCAGACGCAGCGGGATACGGGACGAGCAGTACTTC.

This clonotype was picked up a small number of times. The chain recombines TRBV20-1 with TRBJ2-7; 15 bases map to TRBD2. Germline CDR1 and CDR2: DFQATT and SNEGSKA (reference sequence). There are 15 residues in the CDR3. With 3 bases clipped from V and 5 bases from J, the junction kept 5 bases outside the gene matches. CDR3 sequence (DNA): TGCAGTGCTAGCTCGGGACTAGCGGGGGGTAACGAGCAGTACTTC. Its translation: CSASSGLAGGNEQYF.

This clonotype was counted only a few times. This chain links TRBV19 with TRBJ1-1; 9 nucleotides agree with TRBD1. V dropped 1 base and J dropped 3; count of bases not matched to a gene: 0. The V gene's germline CDR1 is LNHDA and CDR2 SQIVND (reference sequence). This CDR3 comprises 14 residues. This chain's CDR3 is CASSIGTGDTEAFF. Written as DNA, the CDR3 is TGTGCCAGTAGTATAGGGACAGGGGACACTGAAGCTTTCTTT.

This clonotype showed up many times. This sequence joins TRBV11-2 and TRBJ2-7; unclear D gene. The CDR3 contains 18 residues. Per the germline V gene, CDR1 is SGHAT and CDR2 is FQNNGV. Deletions cut 4 bases from V and 0 bases from J, with 22 bases between. The CDR3 spells CASSSFPLNGVSSYEQYF. The CDR3 DNA is TGTGCCAGCAGCTCGTTTCCCTTGAATGGCGTGAGCTCCTACGAGCAGTACTTC.

This clonotype was counted many times. This chain uses TRBV12-3 or TRBV12-4 with TRBJ1-1; TRBD1 matches at 8 bases. Trimming removed 5 bases from V and 0 bases from J; junction bases left unmatched: 5. CDR3 length equals 15 residues. The CDR3 loop is CASSPNRGMNTEAFF. In DNA, the CDR3 is TGTGCCAGCAGTCCCAACAGGGGGATGAACACTGAAGCTTTCTTT.

This clonotype was seen ten or more times. This chain uses TRBV7-2 with TRBJ2-3, with no clear D. Germline lookup yields CDR1 SGHTA and CDR2 FQGNSA. The CDR3 is 14 residues long. V gave up 3 bases and J gave up 2 bases, with 9 bases separating them. CDR3: CASSLGKHTDTQYF. CDR3 DNA: TGTGCCAGCAGCTTGGGCAAACACACAGATACGCAGTATTTT.

Many counts were recorded for this clonotype. J is TRBJ1-1 and V is TRBV7-6; a weak D match, TRBD1 (6 bases). CDR1 is SGHVS, CDR2 FNYEAQ, per germline. The CDR3 consists of 17 residues. V lost 1 base to trimming and J lost 0 bases, with 15 bases between them. This chain's CDR3 is CASSLEEGGEMNTEAFF. CDR3 nucleotide sequence: TGTGCCAGCAGCTTAGAGGAGGGGGGAGAGATGAACACTGAAGCTTTCTTT.

This clonotype has at least ten counts. This chain links TRBV7-2 with TRBJ2-3; TRBD1 matches at 10 bases. Per germline, CDR1 SGHTA and CDR2 FQGNSA. The trim removed 2 bases at V and 3 bases at J, leaving 8 bases unmatched. This CDR3 region has 17 residues. The DNA for the CDR3 is TGTGCCAGCAGCTTACGGCGGCCGGGACAGGGGACAGATACGCAGTATTTT. This translates into CASSLRRPGQGTDTQYF.

This clonotype occurred many times. The J gene is TRBJ2-7, the V gene TRBV7-2, with D perhaps matching TRBD2 (6 bases). CDR3 length equals 14 residues. V lost 5 bases, J lost 3 bases, and 14 bases lay in between. CDR1 and CDR2 from the germline V gene are SGHTA and FQGNSA. The chain's CDR3 is CASSPGERGYEQYF. The CDR3, as DNA: TGTGCCAGCAGCCCGGGAGAGAGGGGCTACGAGCAGTACTTC.

This chain links TRBV20-1 with TRBJ2-7; TRBD2 matches 12 bases. Germline assignment: CDR1 DFQATT and CDR2 SNEGSKA (reference sequence). This CDR3 spans 14 amino acids. The trim removed 1 base at V and 3 bases at J, leaving 1 base unmatched. The CDR3 sequence is CSARGLAGVYEQYF. CDR3 nucleotide sequence: TGCAGTGCTAGAGGACTAGCGGGGGTCTACGAGCAGTACTTC.

This clonotype was counted ten times or more. The J gene is TRBJ2-3, the V gene TRBV7-2; D uncertain. The V gene's germline CDR1 is SGHTA and CDR2 FQGNSA. The CDR3 length is 14 residues. Between the trimmed V and J ends, which lost 5 bases and 0 bases, there was a span of 9 bases. DNA of the CDR3: TGTGCCAGCAGCCCTACCCCAAGCACAGATACGCAGTATTTT. This encodes CASSPTPSTDTQYF. Full variable domain (missing parts from reference TRBV7-2 and TRBJ2-3): GAGVSQSPSNKVTEKGKDVELRCDPISGHTALYWYRQSLGQGLEFLIYFQGNSAPDKSGLPSDRFSAERTGGSVSTLTIQRTQQEDSAVYLCASSPTPSTDTQYFGPGTRLTVL.

This clonotype was detected a few times. The chain has TRBV4-1 and TRBJ1-2; D perhaps matches TRBD1 (5 bases). Germline CDR1 is MGHRA and CDR2 is YSYEKL. Trimming took off 0 bases at V and 7 bases at J, with 15 bases between the two ends. CDR3 size: 15 residues. In DNA form, the CDR3 reads TGCGCCAGCAGCCAAGAAAGCCAGGGTCTCGGTGGCTACACCTTC. Protein: CASSQESQGLGGYTF.

This clonotype was detected ten times or more. This chain connects TRBV7-8 to TRBJ2-4, with TRBD1 identical over 12 bases. Trimming at V came to 0 bases and at J to 1 base, leaving 13 bases not matched to a gene. The CDR3 consists of 21 residues. Germline CDR1 SGHVS, CDR2 FQNEAQ. The CDR3 loop reads CASSLALIWDRGPGAKNIQYF. The CDR3, as DNA: TGTGCCAGCAGCTTAGCGCTGATATGGGACAGGGGGCCTGGGGCCAAAAACATTCAGTACTTC.

This clonotype was seen a handful of times. The chain is built from TRBV20-1 and TRBJ2-7; 7 bases agree with TRBD1. The CDR3 sequence is 14 residues long. The V gene end was trimmed by 0 bases and the J gene end by 5 bases; junction bases not matched to a gene: 7. CDR1 DFQATT and CDR2 SNEGSKA come from the germline V gene (reference sequence). This CDR3 reads CSAREGGAGNEQYF. Written as DNA, the CDR3 is TGCAGTGCTAGAGAAGGGGGCGCTGGGAACGAGCAGTACTTC.

V is TRBV13 and J is TRBJ2-7; D might be TRBD1 (7 bases). Germline V gene lookup returns CDR1 PRHDT and CDR2 FYEKMQ (reference sequence). V was trimmed by 8 bases and J by 0 bases, leaving 11 bases between them. The CDR3 totals 13 residues. The CDR3 protein is CASAGQPSYEQYF. Here the CDR3 DNA reads TGTGCCAGCGCGGGACAGCCCTCCTACGAGCAGTACTTC.

This clonotype has a handful of counts. The CDR3 is CASSPWTSGGGDTQYF. CDR3 DNA: TGTGCCAGCAGTCCGTGGACTAGCGGGGGGGGAGATACGCAGTATTTT. The chain has TRBV27 and TRBJ2-3, with 15 nucleotides matching TRBD2. CDR3 length: 16 residues. Germline V CDR1 and CDR2: MNHEY, SMNVEV (reference sequence). With 5 bases clipped from V and 5 bases from J, the junction kept 5 bases outside the gene matches.